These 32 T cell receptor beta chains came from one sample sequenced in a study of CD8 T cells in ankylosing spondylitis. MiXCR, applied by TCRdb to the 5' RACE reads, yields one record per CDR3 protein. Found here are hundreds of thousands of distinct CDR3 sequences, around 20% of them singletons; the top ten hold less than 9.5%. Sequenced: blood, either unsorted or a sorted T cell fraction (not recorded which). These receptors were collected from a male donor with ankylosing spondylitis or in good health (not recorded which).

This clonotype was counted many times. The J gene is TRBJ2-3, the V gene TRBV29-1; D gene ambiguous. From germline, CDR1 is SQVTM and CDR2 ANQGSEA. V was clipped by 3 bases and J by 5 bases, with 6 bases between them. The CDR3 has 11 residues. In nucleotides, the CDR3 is TGCAGCGTTGATCGGGTAGATACGCAGTATTTT. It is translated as CSVDRVDTQYF.

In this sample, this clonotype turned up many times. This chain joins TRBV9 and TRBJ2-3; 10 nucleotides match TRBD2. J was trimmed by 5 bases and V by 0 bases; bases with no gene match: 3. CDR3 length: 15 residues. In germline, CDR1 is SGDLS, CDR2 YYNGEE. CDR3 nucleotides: TGTGCCAGCAGCGTAGCTAGCGGGGGTGGAGATACGCAGTATTTT. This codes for CASSVASGGGDTQYF. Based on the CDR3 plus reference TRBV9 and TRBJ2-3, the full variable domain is DSGVTQTPKHLITATGQRVTLRCSPRSGDLSVYWYQQSLDQGLQFLIQYYNGEERAKGNILERFSAQQFPDLHSELNLSSLELGDSALYFCASSVASGGGDTQYFGPGTRLTVL.

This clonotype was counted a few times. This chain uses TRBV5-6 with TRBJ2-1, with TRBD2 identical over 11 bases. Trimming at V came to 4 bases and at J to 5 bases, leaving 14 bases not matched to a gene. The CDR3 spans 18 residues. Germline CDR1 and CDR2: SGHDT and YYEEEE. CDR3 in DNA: TGTGCCAGCAGCCGGCGAACTTTAGCGGGAGGGTGGAACAATGAGCAGTTCTTC. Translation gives CASSRRTLAGGWNNEQFF.

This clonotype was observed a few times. The CDR3 loop is CASTSPRANYNSPLHF. In DNA form, the CDR3 reads TGTGCCAGCACCTCCCCCAGGGCGAACTATAATTCACCCCTCCACTTT. The chain carries TRBV12-3 or TRBV12-4 and TRBJ1-6; tentatively, D is TRBD1 (5 bases). Trimming cost V 7 bases and J 3 bases, with 16 bases left between them. This CDR3 has 16 amino acids.

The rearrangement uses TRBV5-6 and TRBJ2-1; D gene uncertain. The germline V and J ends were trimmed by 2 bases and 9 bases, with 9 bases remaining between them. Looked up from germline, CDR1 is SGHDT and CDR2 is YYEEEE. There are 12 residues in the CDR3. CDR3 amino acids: CASSFLGSEQFF. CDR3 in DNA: TGTGCCAGCAGCTTTTTAGGGTCTGAGCAGTTCTTC.

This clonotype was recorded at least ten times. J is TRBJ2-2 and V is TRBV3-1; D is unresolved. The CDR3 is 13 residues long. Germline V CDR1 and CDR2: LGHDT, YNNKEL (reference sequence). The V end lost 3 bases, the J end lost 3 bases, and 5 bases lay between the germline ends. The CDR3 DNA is TGTGCCAGCAGCCATGCGTACACCGGGGAGCTGTTTTTT. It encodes CASSHAYTGELFF.

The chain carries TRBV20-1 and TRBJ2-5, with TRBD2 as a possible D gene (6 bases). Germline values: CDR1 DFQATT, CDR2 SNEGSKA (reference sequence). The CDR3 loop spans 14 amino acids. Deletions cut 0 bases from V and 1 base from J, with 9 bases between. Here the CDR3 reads CSARDRRVQETQYF. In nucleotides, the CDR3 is TGCAGTGCTAGAGATAGGAGGGTCCAAGAGACCCAGTACTTC.

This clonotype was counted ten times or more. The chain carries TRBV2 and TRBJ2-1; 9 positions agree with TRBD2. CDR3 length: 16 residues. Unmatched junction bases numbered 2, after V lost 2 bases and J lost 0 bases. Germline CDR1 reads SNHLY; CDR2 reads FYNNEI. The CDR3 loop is CASSELAGSSYNEQFF. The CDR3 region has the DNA TGTGCCAGCAGTGAACTAGCGGGGAGCTCCTACAATGAGCAGTTCTTC.

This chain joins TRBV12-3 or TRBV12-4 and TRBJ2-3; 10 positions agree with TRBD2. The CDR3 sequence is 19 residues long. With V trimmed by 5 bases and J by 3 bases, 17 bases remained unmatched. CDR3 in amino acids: CASSPGGGFLAGATDTQYF. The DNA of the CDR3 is TGTGCCAGCAGTCCGGGGGGCGGATTTCTAGCGGGAGCTACAGATACGCAGTATTTT.

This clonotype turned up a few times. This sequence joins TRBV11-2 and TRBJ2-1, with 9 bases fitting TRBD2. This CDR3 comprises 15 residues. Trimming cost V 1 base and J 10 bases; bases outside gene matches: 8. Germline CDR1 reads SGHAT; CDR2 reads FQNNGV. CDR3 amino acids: CASSLGLAGRVEQFF. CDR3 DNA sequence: TGTGCCAGCAGCTTAGGTCTAGCGGGGCGGGTGGAGCAGTTCTTC.

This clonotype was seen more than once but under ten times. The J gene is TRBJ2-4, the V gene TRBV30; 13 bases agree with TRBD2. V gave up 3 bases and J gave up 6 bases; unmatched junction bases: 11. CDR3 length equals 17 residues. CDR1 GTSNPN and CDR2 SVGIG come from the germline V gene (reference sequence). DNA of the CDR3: TGTGCCTGGAGCGGGACCGGGACTAGCGGGGAACTAAACATTCAGTACTTC. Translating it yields CAWSGTGTSGELNIQYF.

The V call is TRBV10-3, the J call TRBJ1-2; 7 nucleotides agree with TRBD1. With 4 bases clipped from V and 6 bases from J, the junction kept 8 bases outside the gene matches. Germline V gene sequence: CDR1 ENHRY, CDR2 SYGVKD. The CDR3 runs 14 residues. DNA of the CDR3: TGTGCCATCAGTGTCGGAGGGGGCGCGAATGGCTACACCTTC. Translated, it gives CAISVGGGANGYTF.

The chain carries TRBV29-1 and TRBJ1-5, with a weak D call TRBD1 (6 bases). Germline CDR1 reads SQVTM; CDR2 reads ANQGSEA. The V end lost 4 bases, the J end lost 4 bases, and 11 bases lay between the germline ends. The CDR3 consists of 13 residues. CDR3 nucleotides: TGCAGCGTTGCAGGGGATGGAAATCAGCCCCAGCATTTT. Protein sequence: CSVAGDGNQPQHF.

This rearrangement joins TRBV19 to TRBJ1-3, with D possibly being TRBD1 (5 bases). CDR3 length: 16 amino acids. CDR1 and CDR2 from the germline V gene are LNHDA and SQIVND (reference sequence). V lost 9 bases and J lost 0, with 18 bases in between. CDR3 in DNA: TGTGCCAGCGCTGCCACGGGACCCCTCTCTGGAAACACCATATATTTT. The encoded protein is CASAATGPLSGNTIYF.

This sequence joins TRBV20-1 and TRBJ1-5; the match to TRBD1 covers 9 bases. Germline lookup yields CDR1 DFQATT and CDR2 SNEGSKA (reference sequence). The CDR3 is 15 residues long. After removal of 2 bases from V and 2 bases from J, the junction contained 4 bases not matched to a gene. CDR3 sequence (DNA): TGCAGTGCTAGACAACAGGGGGCTGGCAATCAGCCCCAGCATTTT. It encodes CSARQQGAGNQPQHF.

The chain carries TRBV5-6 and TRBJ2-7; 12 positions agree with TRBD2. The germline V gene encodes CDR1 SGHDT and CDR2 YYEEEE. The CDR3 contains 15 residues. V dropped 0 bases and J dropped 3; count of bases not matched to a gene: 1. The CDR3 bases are TGTGCCAGCAGCTTGGGACTAGCGGGAGACTACGAGCAGTACGTC. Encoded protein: CASSLGLAGDYEQYV.

The chain's CDR3 is CASSPPWGLVQPQHF. In nucleotides, the CDR3 is TGTGCCAGCAGTCCGCCGTGGGGACTTGTTCAGCCCCAGCATTTT. The chain uses TRBV6-2 or TRBV6-3 and TRBJ1-5, with D maybe TRBD1 (5 bases). The CDR3 sequence is 15 residues long. V was trimmed by 5 bases and J by 6 bases, leaving 17 bases between them. Germline V gene lookup returns CDR1 MNHEY and CDR2 SVGEGT.

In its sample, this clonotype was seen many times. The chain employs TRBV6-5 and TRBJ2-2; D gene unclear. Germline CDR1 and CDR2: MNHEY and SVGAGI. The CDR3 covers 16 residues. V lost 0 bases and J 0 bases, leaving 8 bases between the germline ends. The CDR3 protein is CASSYSRRSNTGELFF. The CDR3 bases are TGTGCCAGCAGTTACTCAAGGAGATCGAACACCGGGGAGCTGTTTTTT.

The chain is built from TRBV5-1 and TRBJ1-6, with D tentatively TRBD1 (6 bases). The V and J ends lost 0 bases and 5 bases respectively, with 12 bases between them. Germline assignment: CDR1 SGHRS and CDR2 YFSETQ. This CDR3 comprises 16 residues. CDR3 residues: CASSLELQGHNSPLHF. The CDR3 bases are TGCGCCAGCAGCTTGGAGCTCCAGGGGCATAATTCACCCCTCCACTTT.

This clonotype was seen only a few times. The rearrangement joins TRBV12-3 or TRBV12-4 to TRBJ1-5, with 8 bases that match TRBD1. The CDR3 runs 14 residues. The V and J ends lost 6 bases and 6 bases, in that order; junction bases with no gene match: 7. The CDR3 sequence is CASSPYRGGQPQHF. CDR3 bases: TGTGCCAGCAGCCCTTACAGGGGGGGTCAGCCCCAGCATTTT.

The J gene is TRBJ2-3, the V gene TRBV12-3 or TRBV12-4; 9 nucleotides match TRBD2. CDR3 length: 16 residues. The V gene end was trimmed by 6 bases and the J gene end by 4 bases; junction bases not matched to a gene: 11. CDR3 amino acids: CASSPPLAGLSDTQYF. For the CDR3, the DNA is TGTGCCAGCAGCCCACCCCTAGCGGGATTATCAGATACGCAGTATTTT.

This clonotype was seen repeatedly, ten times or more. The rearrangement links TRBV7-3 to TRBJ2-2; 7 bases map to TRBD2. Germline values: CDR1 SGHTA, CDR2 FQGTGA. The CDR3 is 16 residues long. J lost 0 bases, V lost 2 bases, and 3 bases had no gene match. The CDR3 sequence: CASSLGRGANTGELFF. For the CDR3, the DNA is TGTGCCAGCAGCTTAGGTCGGGGGGCGAACACCGGGGAGCTGTTTTTT.

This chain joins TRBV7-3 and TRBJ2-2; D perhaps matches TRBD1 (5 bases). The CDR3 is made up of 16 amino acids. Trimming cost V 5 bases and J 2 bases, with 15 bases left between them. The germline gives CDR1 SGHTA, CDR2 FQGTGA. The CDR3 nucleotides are TGTGCCAGCAGCCAAGATGGGGCCATCAACACCGGGGAGCTGTTTTTT. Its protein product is CASSQDGAINTGELFF.

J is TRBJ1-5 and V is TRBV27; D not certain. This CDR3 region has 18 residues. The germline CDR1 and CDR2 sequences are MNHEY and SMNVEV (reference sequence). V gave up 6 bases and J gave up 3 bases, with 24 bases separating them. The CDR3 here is CASSRGSSQSHINQPQHF. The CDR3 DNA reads TGTGCCAGCAGCCGCGGCTCCAGCCAAAGCCATATCAATCAGCCCCAGCATTTT.

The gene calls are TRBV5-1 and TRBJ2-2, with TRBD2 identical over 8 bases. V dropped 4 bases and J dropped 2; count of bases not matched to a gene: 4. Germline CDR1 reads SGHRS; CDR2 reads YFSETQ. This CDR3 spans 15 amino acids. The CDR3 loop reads CASSPGGVNTGELFF. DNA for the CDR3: TGCGCCAGCAGCCCCGGGGGGGTAAACACCGGGGAGCTGTTTTTT. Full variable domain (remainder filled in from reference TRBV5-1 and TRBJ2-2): KAGVTQTPRYLIKTRGQQVTLSCSPISGHRSVSWYQQTPGQGLQFLFEYFSETQRNKGNFPGRFSGRQFSNSRSEMNVSTLELGDSALYLCASSPGGVNTGELFFGEGSRLTVL.

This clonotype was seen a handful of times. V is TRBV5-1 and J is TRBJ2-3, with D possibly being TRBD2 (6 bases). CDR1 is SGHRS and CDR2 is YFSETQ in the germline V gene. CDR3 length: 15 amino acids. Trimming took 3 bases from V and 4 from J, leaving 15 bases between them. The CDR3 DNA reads TGCGCCAGCAGCTGGAGCCCGGCTAGCGCAGATACGCAGTATTTT. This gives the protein CASSWSPASADTQYF. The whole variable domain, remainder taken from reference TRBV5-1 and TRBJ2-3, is KAGVTQTPRYLIKTRGQQVTLSCSPISGHRSVSWYQQTPGQGLQFLFEYFSETQRNKGNFPGRFSGRQFSNSRSEMNVSTLELGDSALYLCASSWSPASADTQYFGPGTRLTVL.

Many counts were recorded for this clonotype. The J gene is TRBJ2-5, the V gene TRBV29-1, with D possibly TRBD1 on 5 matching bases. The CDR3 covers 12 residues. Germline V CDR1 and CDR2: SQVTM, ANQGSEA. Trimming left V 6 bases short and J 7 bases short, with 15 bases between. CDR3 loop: CSVDSGPGTQYF. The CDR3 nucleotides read TGCAGCGTAGACTCAGGGCCCGGGACCCAGTACTTC.

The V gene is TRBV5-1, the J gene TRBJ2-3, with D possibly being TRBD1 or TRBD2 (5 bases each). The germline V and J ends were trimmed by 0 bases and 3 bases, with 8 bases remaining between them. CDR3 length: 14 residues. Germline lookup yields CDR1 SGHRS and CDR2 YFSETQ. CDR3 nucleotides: TGCGCCAGCAGCTTGGTGGGGGAAACAGATACGCAGTATTTT. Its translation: CASSLVGETDTQYF.

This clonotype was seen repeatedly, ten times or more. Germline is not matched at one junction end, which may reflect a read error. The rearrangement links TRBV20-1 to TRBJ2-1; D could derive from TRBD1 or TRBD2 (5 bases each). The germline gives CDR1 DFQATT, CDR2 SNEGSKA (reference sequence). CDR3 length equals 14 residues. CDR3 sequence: CSASGDGPYNEQFF. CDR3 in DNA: TGCAGTGCTAGCGGGGACGGACCCTATAATGAGCAGTTCTTC.

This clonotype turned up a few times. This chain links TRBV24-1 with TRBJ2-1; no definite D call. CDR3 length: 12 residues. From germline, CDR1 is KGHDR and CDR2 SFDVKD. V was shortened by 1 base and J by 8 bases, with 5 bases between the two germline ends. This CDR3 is CATSDFRDEQFF. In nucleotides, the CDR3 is TGTGCCACCAGTGATTTTCGCGATGAGCAGTTCTTC.

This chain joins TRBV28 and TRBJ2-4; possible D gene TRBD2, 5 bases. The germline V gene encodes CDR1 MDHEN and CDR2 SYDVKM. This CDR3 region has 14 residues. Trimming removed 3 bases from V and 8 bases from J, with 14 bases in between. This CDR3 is CASSFWTTGDIQYF. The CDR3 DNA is TGTGCCAGCAGTTTCTGGACCACCGGGGACATTCAGTACTTC.

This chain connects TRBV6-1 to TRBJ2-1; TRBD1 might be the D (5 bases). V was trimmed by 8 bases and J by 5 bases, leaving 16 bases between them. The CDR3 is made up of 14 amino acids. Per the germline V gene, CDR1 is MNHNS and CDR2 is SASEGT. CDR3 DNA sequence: TGTGCCAGCGGGGCAGCATCCTGGGACAATGAGCAGTTCTTC. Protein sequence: CASGAASWDNEQFF.